This T cell receptor (beta chain) was sequenced for a study of beta chain features in type 1 diabetes. The V segment lost 6 bases and the J segment 3 bases; nucleotides outside the gene matches: 5. The germline CDR1 and CDR2 sequences are MDHEN and SYDVKM. The CDR3 runs 14 residues. Study-wide findings and caveats: Moderate but significant shortening of TCRB CDR3s was recorded in all four CD4+ subsets from Type 1 diabetes patients.

The purity of all sorted populations exceeded 95%. Reverse transcription of all isolated RNA meant that expressed TCRB transcripts were sequenced. The table came from immunoSEQ multiplex PCR; TCRdb's copy has only in-frame clones and leaves some out. The repertoire holds 550,000 to 850,000 clones, with under 15% as singletons. Of note for this clone: The antigen is not known. Other DNA sequences within the sample encode an identical CDR3.

The clonotype was recovered from a man between 18 and 29 years old with type 1 diabetes. The sequencing input was naive CD4+ T cells from blood. The chain is built from TRBV28 and TRBJ1-2; 9 nucleotides agree with TRBD1. The CDR3 is CASSQGQGHYGYTF. The CDR3 DNA is TGTGCCAGCAGCCAAGGACAGGGGCACTATGGCTACACCTTC.